Listed below are T cell receptor beta chains from one sample, sequenced in a study of T cell changes during pregnancy in multiple sclerosis. Here immunoSEQ multiplex PCR was the method, and the copy in TCRdb shows in-frame clones only, minus some. Altogether around 35,000 clones are present, 80% to 95% being singletons, with the ten largest covering approximately 0.44%. The source was CD4+ T cells from peripheral blood mononuclear cells, collected in the third trimester of pregnancy. The origin of the receptors is a female donor in good health, enrolled as a control in a pregnancy study. Both conserved end residues are part of each CDR3. The order of the fields is D gene, J gene, V gene, clone size, CDR3 DNA, CDR3 protein. D genes are given only for firm matches. Clone size is given for some rows only: seen once, a few or many times, or a class if the clone is expanded.

TRBD1,TRBJ1-2,TRBV6-5,NA,TGTGCCAGCAGTTACGAGACAGGGGATTTTCGCTACACCTTC,CASSYETGDFRYTF
NA,TRBJ2-3,TRBV19,NA,TGTGCCAGTAGGAGGAGGGGGCTGGTAGATACGCAGTATTTT,CASRRRGLVDTQYF
NA,TRBJ2-7,TRBV6-6,NA,TGTGCCAGCAGGTACAGGAGCTACGAGCAGTACTTC,CASRYRSYEQYF
NA,TRBJ1-2,TRBV28,NA,TGTGCCAGCAGTTTCGGCGGGACGCCTGGCTACACCTTC,CASSFGGTPGYTF
NA,TRBJ2-7,TRBV5-8,NA,TGTGCCAGCAGCTTGGCCCCGGGTTCCTACGAGCAGTACTTC,CASSLAPGSYEQYF
TRBD1,TRBJ2-3,TRBV4-3,NA,TGCGCCAGCTCTTACACAGGGGGCTCCGGAGATACGCAGTATTTT,CASSYTGGSGDTQYF
NA,TRBJ1-3,TRBV4-1,NA,TGCGCCAGCAGCCAAGCCTCACGGGGAAACACCATATATTTT,CASSQASRGNTIYF
TRBD1,TRBJ1-1,TRBV2,NA,TGTGCCAGCAGTGAATTCGGAGGACAGGGGACTGAAGCTTTCTTT,CASSEFGGQGTEAFF
TRBD1,TRBJ1-4,TRBV14,NA,TGTGCCAGCAGCCATAACCGGGACAGGGGGATGGAAAAACTGTTTTTT,CASSHNRDRGMEKLFF
NA,TRBJ2-6,TRBV11-3,NA,TGTGCCAGCAGCGGTCGAGGAATGTCCTCTGGGGCCAACGTCCTGACTTTC,CASSGRGMSSGANVLTF
TRBD1,TRBJ2-5,TRBV5-6,NA,TGTGCCAGCAGCTTGACAGGGGCCCGGTTTCAGCAGTACTTC,CASSLTGARFQQYF
TRBD2,TRBJ2-2,TRBV11-2,NA,TGTGCCAGCAGCCCGACTAGCGGGGCCACCGGGGAGCTGTTTTTT,CASSPTSGATGELFF
TRBD1,TRBJ2-7,TRBV6-6,once,TGTGCCACCTTCTCCCCCGGGACAGGGATCCGCGAGCAGTACTTC,CATFSPGTGIREQYF
NA,TRBJ1-1,TRBV18,NA,TGTGCCAGCTCACGAATAAGGACAGACACTGAAGCTTTCTTT,CASSRIRTDTEAFF
NA,TRBJ2-3,TRBV4-1,NA,TGCGCCAGCAGCCAACCCGAAGGGGCAGATACGCAGTATTTT,CASSQPEGADTQYF
NA,TRBJ1-1,TRBV7-3,NA,TGTGCCAGCAGCCGAGAGGGCTTGGGCGAAGCTTTCTTT,CASSREGLGEAFF
TRBD1,TRBJ1-2,TRBV7-9,NA,TGTGCCAGCAGCTTAGCCGGGACAGACCTCCATGGCTACACCTTC,CASSLAGTDLHGYTF
NA,TRBJ2-1,TRBV6-5,NA,TGTGCCAGCAGTCCGCCACTAGGAACTGAGCAGTTCTTC,CASSPPLGTEQFF
TRBD1,TRBJ1-2,TRBV4-3,NA,TGCGCCAGCAGCCAAGATAGTCCCGGGACAGTCAAATGGAACTATGGCTACACCTTC,CASSQDSPGTVKWNYGYTF
TRBD1,TRBJ2-7,TRBV7-8,NA,TGTGCCAGCACCCGGACAGGGTTTTACGAGCAGTACTTC,CASTRTGFYEQYF
TRBD1,TRBJ2-5,TRBV5-1,NA,TGCGCCAGCAGCTTTAGGCAGGGGGAAGAGACCCAGTACTTC,CASSFRQGEETQYF
NA,TRBJ1-2,TRBV7-3,once,TGTGCCAGCAGCTTAAGACCCGGGGCGGGGGACTATGGCTACACCTTC,CASSLRPGAGDYGYTF
TRBD1,TRBJ2-7,TRBV7-3,NA,TGTGCCAGCAGCCTAACCGGGACAGGTACCTACGAGCAGTACTTC,CASSLTGTGTYEQYF
TRBD1,TRBJ1-2,TRBV18,NA,TGTGCCAGCTCACCGTTACCAACCGGAGGACAGGACACCTTC,CASSPLPTGGQDTF